The clone carrying this T cell receptor (beta chain) was picked up many times. What it recognizes is unknown. This record comes from a study of T cell repertoires in cytomegalovirus infection. Study-wide points: Of the TCR beta families, the public ones yielded a cumulative frequency that identified carriers of CMV plus the relevant HLA.

TCRdb re-derived calls from the reads in MiXCR, one entry per CDR3 protein. The table includes around 530,000 distinct CDR3 sequences, approximately 17% detected once. The TCR comes from a human donor in good health (CMV status not recorded). Some clones in this sample may be carry-over from other donors' samples. The sequenced sample consisted of CD8+ T cells from PBMCs.

Here the CDR3 DNA reads TGTGCCAGCAGCTATACGGGGGCGGACACTGAAGCTTTCTTT. Translated, it gives CASSYTGADTEAFF. The chain recombines TRBV12-3 or TRBV12-4 with TRBJ1-1; possible D gene TRBD1, 6 bases. The CDR3 covers 14 residues. V was shortened by 6 bases and J by 3 bases, with 14 bases between the two germline ends.